These 2 T cell receptor beta chains share one sample of origin, sequenced in a study of CD8+CD57+ T cells in acquired aplastic anemia. For sequencing, patients were chosen who had shown expansion of CD8+CD57+ cells by flow cytometry. Profiling of TCR beta VDJ combinations and CDR3 sequences used genomic DNA as template. TCRdb used MiXCR to reprocess the reads, holding one entry per CDR3 protein. Here the sample spans approximately 57,000 distinct CDR3 sequences, roughly 60% being singletons. Sequenced sample: sorted CD4+, CD8+, or CD8+CD57+ T cells (not recorded which) from PBMCs. The receptors shown here come from a human donor with aplastic anemia.

This clonotype was detected ten times or more. The rearrangement links TRBV6-1 to TRBJ1-1, with TRBD1 as a possible D gene (5 bases). Germline V CDR1 and CDR2: MNHNS, SASEGT. The V end was cut by 2 bases, the J end by 10 bases, with 14 bases between. The CDR3 loop spans 13 amino acids. The CDR3 DNA reads TGTGCCAGCAGTGAAAGGGGCGGGCCGAGAGCTTTCTTT. Amino acid sequence: CASSERGGPRAFF.

This clonotype was observed at least ten times. The gene calls are TRBV7-9 and TRBJ2-1; 9 bases agree with TRBD2. V shed 5 bases and J 4 bases; nucleotides not matched to a gene: 6. This CDR3 is 15 amino acids long. The germline gives CDR1 SEHNR, CDR2 FQNEAQ (reference sequence). The CDR3 DNA sequence: TGTGCCAGCAGCCCAAGGACTAGCGAGTACAATGAGCAGTTCTTC. Its translation is CASSPRTSEYNEQFF.